This TCR beta chain originates from a study of identical twins (dated by TCRdb to about 2016). For the study in its entirety: To test whether fetal clonotypes persist, the study used deep sequencing on TCR alpha and beta repertoires from monozygotic twins, unrelated adults of various ages, and cord blood. Replicate twin experiments were performed at different times using different library preparation protocols to rule out contamination. Study-wide findings and limitations: Out-of-frame TCR alpha sequences shared between twins showed an excess of low generation-probability sequences compared with coincidental sharing between unrelated individuals. In monozygotic twins, out-of-frame TCR alpha sharing was systematically underestimated by recombination models, although the models agreed with sharing between unrelated individuals. The excess sharing between twins in beta out-of-frame sequences was weaker because fewer shared sequences reduced the signal-to-noise ratio. Abundant cord blood beta clonotypes had fewer insertions, young adult naive repertoires showed a similar but weaker trend, and memory repertoires showed no such trend. Zero-insertion analyses could be partly confounded by invariant T cells such as MAIT and iNKT, though diverse VJ usage argued against such confounding for most clonotypes. Because the same donors could not be followed over many years, the conclusions relied on cross-sectional statistical analysis.

Every donor in the study was a healthy Caucasian. Three pairs of female monozygotic twins, all aged roughly 18 to 29 years, were included in the twin cohort. CD4+ and CD8+ T cell populations were isolated with positive isolation kits from Invitrogen. This clonotype was detected only a few times. The antigen this receptor binds is unknown. The record has no base qualities; no much larger clone is one base away. The library came from 5' RACE. Sequenced using an Illumina HiSeq 2000. Template switching added a universal primer binding site, and the final cDNA carried a unique molecular identifier that allowed TCR cDNA molecules to be counted accurately. Specific primers in the conserved constant-segment region were used to synthesize first-strand cDNA for the TCR alpha and beta chains. Each cDNA library was double barcoded, with a SMART-Mk sample barcode plus Illumina barcodes, to control for contamination. Two successive PCR steps introduced TruSeq adapter sequences along with Illumina sample barcodes. The TCR alpha and beta cDNA libraries were sequenced on the Illumina HiSeq platform using custom primers. Per the authors' processing: MiGEC was used to process raw reads and extract unique molecular identifiers, and MiXCR was used to find CDR3 positions. For each individual, recombination models were inferred using an EM algorithm with the repgenHMM and IGoR tools. Shared clonotypes were analyzed with the tcR package in R, and sharing was normalized by the product of cloneset sizes. To study raw recombination without the effects of thymic and clonal selection, out-of-frame nonproductive sequences were analyzed. TCRdb applied fastp at Q25 and MiXCR to the public reads, then kept only in-frame beta chains. Each CDR3 protein appears once, grouped with its most common genes and DNA. These V and J calls are TCRdb output, not the study's own analysis. This sample lists around 500,000 distinct CDR3 sequences; 14% were detected once. The ten largest clones add up to around 0.52% of the sample.

The CDR3 sequence holds 12 residues, the cysteine and phenylalanine included. Only the CDR3 DNA stays, 36 bases, in frame from base 1. V is reduced by 3 bases and J by 3 bases, leaving a spacing of 3 bases between them. The CDR1 and CDR2 encoded by the germline V gene are SGHTA and FQGNSA. The sample also formed part of further work on yellow fever vaccine responses in identical twins. As the second study states: According to the authors, the vaccine-induced T cell response in identical twins seemed to be partly convergent and partly specific to each individual. In identical twins, the study followed T cell clones that responded to the vaccine with precision.

The TCR comes from a woman aged 18-29 years in good health. The specimen was CD4+ T cells sorted from blood. The chain couples TRBV7-2 to TRBJ1-5, with no D gene named confidently. The DNA is as follows: TGTGCCAGCAGCTTTCCCAATCAGCCCCAGCATTTT. This yields the protein CASSFPNQPQHF.